The sequence of this TCR beta chain was determined in a study of PD-L1 blockade in urothelial cancer. Study results and limitations: Greater 3-week expansion of tumor-associated blood clones was recorded for durable-benefit patients.

V was trimmed by 0 bases and J by 0 bases, leaving 6 bases between them. Germline V gene data show CDR1 as GTSNPN and CDR2 as SVGIG (reference sequence). The CDR3 length is 14 residues. A few counts support this clone. The target antigen is unknown. As for time point: pretreatment peripheral blood. Using immunoSEQ multiplex PCR, the repertoire was profiled, and TCRdb retains in-frame clones only, with some absent. The sample contains about 72,000 clones, approximately 86% of which appear only once. The sequence was obtained from a man in his 60s with urothelial cancer. The chain employs TRBV30 and TRBJ1-3; D is undetermined. Specimen: PBMCs, collected around atezolizumab (anti-PD-L1) treatment. CDR3 loop: CAWSVSLSGNTIYF. DNA for the CDR3: TGTGCCTGGAGTGTATCCCTCTCTGGAAACACCATATATTTT.